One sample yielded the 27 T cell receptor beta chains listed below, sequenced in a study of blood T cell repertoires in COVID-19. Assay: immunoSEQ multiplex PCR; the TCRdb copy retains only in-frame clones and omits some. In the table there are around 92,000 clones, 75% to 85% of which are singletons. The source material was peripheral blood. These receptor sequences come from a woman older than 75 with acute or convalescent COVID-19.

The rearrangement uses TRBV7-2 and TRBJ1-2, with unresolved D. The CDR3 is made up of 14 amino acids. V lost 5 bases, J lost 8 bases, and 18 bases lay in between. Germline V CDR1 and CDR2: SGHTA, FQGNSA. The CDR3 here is CASSVYREVGGYTF. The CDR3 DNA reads TGTGCCAGCAGCGTCTACCGGGAGGTCGGGGGCTACACCTTC.

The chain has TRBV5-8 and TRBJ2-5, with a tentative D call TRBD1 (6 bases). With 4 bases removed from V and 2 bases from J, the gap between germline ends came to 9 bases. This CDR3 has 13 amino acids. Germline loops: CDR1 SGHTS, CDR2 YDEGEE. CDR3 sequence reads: CASSTGTQETQYF. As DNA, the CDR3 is TGTGCCAGCAGCACCGGGACACAAGAGACCCAGTACTTC. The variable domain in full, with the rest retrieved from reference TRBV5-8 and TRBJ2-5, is EAGVTQSPTHLIKTRGQQATLRCSPISGHTSVYWYQQALGLGLQFLLWYDEGEERNRGNFPPRFSGRQFPNYSSELNVNALELEDSALYLCASSTGTQETQYFGPGTRLLVL.

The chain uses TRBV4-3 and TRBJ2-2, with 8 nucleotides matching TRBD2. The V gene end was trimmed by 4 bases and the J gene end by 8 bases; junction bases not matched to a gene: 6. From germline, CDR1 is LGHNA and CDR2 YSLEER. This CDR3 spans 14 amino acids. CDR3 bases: TGCGCCAGCAGCCTCGCGGGAGGCCGAGGGGAGCTGTTTTTT. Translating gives CASSLAGGRGELFF.

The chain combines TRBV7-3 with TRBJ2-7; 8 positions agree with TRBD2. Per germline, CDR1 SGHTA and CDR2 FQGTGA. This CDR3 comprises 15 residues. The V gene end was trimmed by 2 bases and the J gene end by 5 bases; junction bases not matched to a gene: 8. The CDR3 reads CASSLGTSGLDEQYF. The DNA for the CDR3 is TGTGCCAGCAGCTTAGGGACTAGTGGACTCGACGAGCAGTACTTC.

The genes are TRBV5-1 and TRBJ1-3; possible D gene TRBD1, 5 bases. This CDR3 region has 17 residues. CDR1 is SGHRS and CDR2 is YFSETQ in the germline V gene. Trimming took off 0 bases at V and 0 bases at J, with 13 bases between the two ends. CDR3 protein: CASSLATTGHSGNTIYF. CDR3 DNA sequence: TGCGCCAGCAGCTTGGCTACTACAGGTCACTCTGGAAACACCATATATTTT. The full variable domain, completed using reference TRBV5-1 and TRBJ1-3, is KAGVTQTPRYLIKTRGQQVTLSCSPISGHRSVSWYQQTPGQGLQFLFEYFSETQRNKGNFPGRFSGRQFSNSRSEMNVSTLELGDSALYLCASSLATTGHSGNTIYFGEGSWLTVV.

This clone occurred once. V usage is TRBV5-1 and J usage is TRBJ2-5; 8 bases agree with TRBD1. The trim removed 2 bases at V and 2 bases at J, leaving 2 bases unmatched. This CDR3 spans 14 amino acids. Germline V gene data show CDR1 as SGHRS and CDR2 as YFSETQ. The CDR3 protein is CASSFGQGQETQYF. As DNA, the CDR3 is TGCGCCAGCAGCTTCGGACAGGGTCAAGAGACCCAGTACTTC.

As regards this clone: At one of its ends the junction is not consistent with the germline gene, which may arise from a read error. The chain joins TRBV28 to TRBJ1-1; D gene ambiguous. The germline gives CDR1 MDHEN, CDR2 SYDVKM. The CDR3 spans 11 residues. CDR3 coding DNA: TGTGCCAGCAGTTTTCACACCGAAGCTTTCTTT. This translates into CASSFHTEAFF.

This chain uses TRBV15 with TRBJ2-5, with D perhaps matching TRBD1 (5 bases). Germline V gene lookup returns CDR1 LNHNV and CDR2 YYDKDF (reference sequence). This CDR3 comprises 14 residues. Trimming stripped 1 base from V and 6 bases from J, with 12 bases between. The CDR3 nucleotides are TGTGCCACCAGCAGAGTGCAGGGCCCCAAGACCCAGTACTTC. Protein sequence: CATSRVQGPKTQYF.

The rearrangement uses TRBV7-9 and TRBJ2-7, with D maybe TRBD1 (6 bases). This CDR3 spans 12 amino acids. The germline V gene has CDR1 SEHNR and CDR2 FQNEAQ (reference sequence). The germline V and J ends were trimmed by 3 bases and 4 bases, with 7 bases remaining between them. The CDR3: CASSFQGYEQYF. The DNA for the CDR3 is TGTGCCAGCAGCTTTCAGGGGTACGAGCAGTACTTC.

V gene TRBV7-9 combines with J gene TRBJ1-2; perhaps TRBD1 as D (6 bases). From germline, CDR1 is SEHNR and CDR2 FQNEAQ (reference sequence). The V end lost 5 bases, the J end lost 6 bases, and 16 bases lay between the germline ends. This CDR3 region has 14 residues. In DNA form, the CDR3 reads TGTGCCAGCAGCAGGGGGACTACGCGGGATGGCTACACCTTC. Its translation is CASSRGTTRDGYTF. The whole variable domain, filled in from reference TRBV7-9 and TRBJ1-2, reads DTGVSQNPRHKITKRGQNVTFRCDPISEHNRLYWYRQTLGQGPEFLTYFQNEAQLEKSRLLSDRFSAERPKGSFSTLEIQRTEQGDSAMYLCASSRGTTRDGYTFGSGTRLTVV.

The CDR3: CASSKQGAYNSPLHF. CDR3 bases: TGTGCCAGCAGCAAACAGGGGGCATATAATTCACCCCTCCACTTT. This chain connects TRBV7-2 to TRBJ1-6, with TRBD1 identical over 9 bases. V was pared by 5 bases and J by 4 bases, with 3 bases of the junction left unmatched. Germline V gives CDR1 SGHTA, CDR2 FQGNSA. The CDR3 is 15 residues long.

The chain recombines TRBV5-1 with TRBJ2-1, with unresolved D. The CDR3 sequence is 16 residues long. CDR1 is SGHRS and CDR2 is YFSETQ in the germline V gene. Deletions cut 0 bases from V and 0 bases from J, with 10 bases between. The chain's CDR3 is CASSLAETSSYNEQFF. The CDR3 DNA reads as TGCGCCAGCAGCTTGGCCGAGACAAGCTCCTACAATGAGCAGTTCTTC.

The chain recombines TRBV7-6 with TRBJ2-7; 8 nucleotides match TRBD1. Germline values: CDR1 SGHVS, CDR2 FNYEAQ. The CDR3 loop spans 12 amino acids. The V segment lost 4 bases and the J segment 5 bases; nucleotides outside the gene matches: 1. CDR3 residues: CASSSTGDEQYF. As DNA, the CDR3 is TGTGCCAGCAGCTCGACAGGGGACGAGCAGTACTTC.

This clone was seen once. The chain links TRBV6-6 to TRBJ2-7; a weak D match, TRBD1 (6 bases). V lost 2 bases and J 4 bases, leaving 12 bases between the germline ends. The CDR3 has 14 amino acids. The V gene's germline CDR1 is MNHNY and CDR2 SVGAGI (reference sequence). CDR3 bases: TGTGCCAGCAGTTACGGCAGGGGTGTGTACGAGCAGTACTTC. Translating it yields CASSYGRGVYEQYF.

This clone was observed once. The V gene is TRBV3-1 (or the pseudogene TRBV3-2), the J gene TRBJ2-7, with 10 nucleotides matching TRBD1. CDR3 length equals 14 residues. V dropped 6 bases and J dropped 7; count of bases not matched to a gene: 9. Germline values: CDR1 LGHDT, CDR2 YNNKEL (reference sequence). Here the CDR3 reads CASSGTGAFGEQYF. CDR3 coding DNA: TGTGCCAGCAGTGGGACAGGGGCGTTCGGGGAGCAGTACTTC.

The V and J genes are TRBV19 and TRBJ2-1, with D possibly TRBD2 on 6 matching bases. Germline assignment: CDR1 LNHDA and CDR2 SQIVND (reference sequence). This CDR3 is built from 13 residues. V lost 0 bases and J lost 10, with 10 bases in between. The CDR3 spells CASSIDNTSEQFF. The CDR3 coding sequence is TGTGCCAGTAGTATAGATAACACTAGCGAGCAGTTCTTC.

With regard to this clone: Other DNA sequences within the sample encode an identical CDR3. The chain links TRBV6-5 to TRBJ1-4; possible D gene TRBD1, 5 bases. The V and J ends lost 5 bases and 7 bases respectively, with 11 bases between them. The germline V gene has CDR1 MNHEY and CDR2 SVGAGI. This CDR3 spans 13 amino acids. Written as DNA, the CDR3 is TGTGCCAGCAGTCGGACCGGGGGTGAAAAACTGTTTTTT. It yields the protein CASSRTGGEKLFF.

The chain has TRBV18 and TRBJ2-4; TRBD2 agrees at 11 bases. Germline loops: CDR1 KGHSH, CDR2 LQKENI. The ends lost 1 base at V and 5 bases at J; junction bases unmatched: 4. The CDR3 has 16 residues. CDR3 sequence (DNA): TGTGCCAGCTCACCACTAGCGGGAGGGGAGGAAAACATTCAGTACTTC. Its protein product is CASSPLAGGEENIQYF.

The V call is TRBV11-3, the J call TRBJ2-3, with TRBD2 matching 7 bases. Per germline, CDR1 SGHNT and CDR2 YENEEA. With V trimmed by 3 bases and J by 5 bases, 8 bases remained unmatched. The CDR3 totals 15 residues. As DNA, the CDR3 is TGTGCCAGCAGCTTGTCGCTAGCGGCGGTAGATACGCAGTATTTT. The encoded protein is CASSLSLAAVDTQYF.

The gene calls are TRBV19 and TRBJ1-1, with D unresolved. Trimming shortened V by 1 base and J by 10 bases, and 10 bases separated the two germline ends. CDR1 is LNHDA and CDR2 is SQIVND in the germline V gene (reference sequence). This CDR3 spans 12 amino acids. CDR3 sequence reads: CASSIVKGAAFF. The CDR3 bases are TGTGCCAGTAGTATAGTGAAGGGAGCAGCTTTCTTT. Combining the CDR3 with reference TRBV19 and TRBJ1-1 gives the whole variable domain DGGITQSPKYLFRKEGQNVTLSCEQNLNHDAMYWYRQDPGQGLRLIYYSQIVNDFQKGDIAEGYSVSREKKESFPLTVTSAQKNPTAFYLCASSIVKGAAFFGQGTRLTVV.

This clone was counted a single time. The CDR3 reads CASSHLGQEDNEKLFF. The DNA for the CDR3 is TGTGCCAGCAGCCATCTGGGCCAGGAGGATAATGAAAAACTGTTTTTT. The rearrangement uses TRBV3-1 (or the pseudogene TRBV3-2) and TRBJ1-4; no firm D call. Per germline, CDR1 LGHDT and CDR2 YNNKEL (reference sequence). CDR3 length equals 16 residues. The V end was cut by 3 bases, the J end by 4 bases, with 15 bases between.

CDR3 nucleotide sequence: TGTGCCAGCAGAATAACAGAAACCAATTCACCCCTCCACTTT. Translated: CASRITETNSPLHF. The chain combines TRBV6-5 with TRBJ1-6; no definite D call. V gave up 6 bases and J gave up 7 bases, with 13 bases separating them. The CDR3 sequence is 14 residues long. Per the germline V gene, CDR1 is MNHEY and CDR2 is SVGAGI.

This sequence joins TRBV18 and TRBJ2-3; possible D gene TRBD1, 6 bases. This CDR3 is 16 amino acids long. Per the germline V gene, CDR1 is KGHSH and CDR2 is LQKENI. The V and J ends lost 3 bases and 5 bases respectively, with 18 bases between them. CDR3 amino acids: CASSPGQPQRRDTQYF. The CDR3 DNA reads TGTGCCAGCTCACCTGGACAGCCCCAACGGAGAGATACGCAGTATTTT.

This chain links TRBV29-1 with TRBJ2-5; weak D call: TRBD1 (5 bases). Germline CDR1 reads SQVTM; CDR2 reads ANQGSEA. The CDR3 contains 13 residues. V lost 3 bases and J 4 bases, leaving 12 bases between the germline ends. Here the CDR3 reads CSVEVSRAETQYF. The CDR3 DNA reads TGCAGCGTTGAGGTCTCCAGGGCAGAGACCCAGTACTTC.

The CDR3 nucleotides read TGTGCCAGCAGTGAAGGGCAGGGGAACCAGCCCCAGCATTTT. Encoded protein: CASSEGQGNQPQHF. This rearrangement joins TRBV2 to TRBJ1-5; D might be TRBD1 (6 bases). This CDR3 comprises 14 residues. Germline CDR1 and CDR2: SNHLY and FYNNEI. V lost 1 base, J lost 7 bases, and 11 bases lay in between.

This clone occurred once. The CDR3 sequence is CASSLGRDTGELFF. The CDR3, as DNA: TGTGCCAGCAGCTTAGGCCGGGACACCGGGGAGCTGTTTTTT. V and J are TRBV11-3 and TRBJ2-2; D remains ambiguous. The CDR3 has 14 amino acids. V shed 1 base and J shed 3 bases, with 6 bases lying between them. Per germline, CDR1 SGHNT and CDR2 YENEEA.

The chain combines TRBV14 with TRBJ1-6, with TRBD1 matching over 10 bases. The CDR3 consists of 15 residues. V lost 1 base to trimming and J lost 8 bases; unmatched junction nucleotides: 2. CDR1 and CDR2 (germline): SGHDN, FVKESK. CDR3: CASSQADRGYSPLHF. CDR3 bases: TGTGCCAGCAGCCAAGCGGACAGGGGGTATTCACCCCTCCACTTT.